A selection of T cell receptor beta chains follows, all from one sample in a study of cytomegalovirus exposure and HLA in healthy donors. TCRdb's copy holds only in-frame clones and misses some; the assay was immunoSEQ multiplex PCR. The table lists about 150,000 clones, 80% to 85% of them singletons, with about 2.6% in the top ten. The source material was PBMCs. Receptors were obtained from a boy aged 2 to 10 in good health and CMV-seronegative. CDR3s include the opening cysteine and the closing phenylalanine or tryptophan. A D gene is named only where the DNA matches it firmly. Size tells how often a clone was seen (once, few, many) or the class of an expanded clone, and some rows leave it out.

J | D | size | V | CDR3 | DNA
TRBJ2-7 | NA | few | TRBV7-9 | CASSPLRPWSGQYF | TGTGCCAGCAGCCCCCTACGGCCCTGGTCGGGGCAGTACTTC
TRBJ2-7 | NA | NA | TRBV2 | CASSGRLGSDEQYF | TGTGCCAGCAGTGGCAGACTTGGCTCGGACGAGCAGTACTTC
TRBJ1-2 | NA | NA | TRBV5-1 | CASSEGGAYYGYTF | TGCGCCAGCAGCGAGGGGGGGGCCTACTATGGCTACACCTTC
TRBJ2-5 | TRBD2 | NA | TRBV2 | CASSGLARGETQYF | TGTGCCAGCAGCGGACTAGCGCGTGGAGAGACCCAGTACTTC
TRBJ1-3 | TRBD1 | NA | TRBV28 | CASSFRTGTGNTIYF | TGTGCCAGCAGTTTCCGGACAGGGACTGGAAACACCATATATTTT
TRBJ2-2 | TRBD2 | NA | TRBV6-4 | CASSEIGTSGGFSNTGELFF | TGTGCCAGCAGTGAGATCGGTACTAGCGGGGGGTTCTCAAACACCGGGGAGCTGTTTTTT
TRBJ2-3 | NA | once | TRBV7-8 | CASSLGFRQEVNPTQYF | TGTGCCAGCAGCTTAGGTTTTCGGCAGGAAGTCAACCCTACGCAGTATTTT
TRBJ2-3 | TRBD1 | NA | TRBV4-1 | CAIGQGRIGDTQYF | TGCGCCATCGGACAGGGAAGGATCGGAGATACGCAGTATTTT
TRBJ1-1 | NA | few | TRBV27 | CASSSTASNTEAFF | TGTGCCAGCAGTTCGACAGCATCGAACACTGAAGCTTTCTTT
TRBJ2-7 | TRBD2 | NA | TRBV12-5 | CASGPGTQGAGDEQYF | TGTGCTAGTGGCCCAGGTACGCAGGGAGCGGGGGATGAGCAGTACTTC
TRBJ1-2 | NA | NA | TRBV2 | CASSRVSPNYGYTF | TGTGCCAGCAGTCGCGTGTCGCCTAACTATGGCTACACCTTC
TRBJ2-1 | TRBD2 | NA | TRBV15 | CATSSGTTYNEQFF | TGTGCCACCAGCAGCGGGACTACCTACAATGAGCAGTTCTTC
TRBJ2-6 | TRBD1 | few | TRBV7-3 | CASSAHRDRGPTSGANVLTF | TGTGCCAGCAGCGCCCACCGGGACAGGGGACCAACCTCTGGGGCCAACGTCCTGACTTTC
TRBJ2-1 | TRBD2 | NA | TRBV7-3 | CASSSGGAYNEQFF | TGTGCCAGCAGTTCCGGGGGGGCTTACAATGAGCAGTTCTTC
TRBJ1-2 | NA | NA | TRBV7-2 | CASSRNGFGYTF | TGTGCCAGCAGCCGAAATGGCTTTGGCTACACCTTC
TRBJ2-7 | NA | NA | TRBV28 | CASSLVLYEQYF | TGTGCCAGCAGTTTAGTATTGTACGAGCAGTACTTC
TRBJ2-7 | TRBD1 | NA | TRBV27 | CASSFFTDRAYRSYEQYF | TGTGCCAGCAGTTTCTTTACGGACAGGGCGTATAGATCCTACGAGCAGTACTTC
TRBJ2-3 | NA | NA | TRBV4-2 | CASSPSLDNTDTQYF | TGTGCCAGCAGCCCCTCGCTAGATAACACAGATACGCAGTATTTT
TRBJ1-3 | NA | NA | TRBV29-1 | CSGTVGNTIYF | TGCAGCGGGACTGTAGGAAACACCATATATTTT
TRBJ1-1 | TRBD1 | NA | TRBV7-9 | CASSYTGVEAFF | TGTGCCAGCAGCTATACAGGGGTTGAAGCTTTCTTT
TRBJ2-7 | NA | NA | TRBV27 | CASSLRSSIGYEQYF | TGTGCCAGCAGTTTAAGGTCCAGCATCGGGTACGAGCAGTACTTC
TRBJ1-1 | NA | once | TRBV25-1 | CASSEPGLNTEAFF | TGTGCCAGCAGTGAGCCGGGACTAAACACTGAAGCTTTCTTT
TRBJ2-5 | NA | NA | TRBV9 | CASSVFGETQYF | TGTGCCAGCAGCGTTTTCGGAGAGACCCAGTACTTC
TRBJ1-6 | NA | NA | TRBV6-5 | CASSYTGSSPLHF | TGTGCCAGCAGTTACACAGGGTCTTCACCCCTCCACTTT
TRBJ1-3 | NA | NA | TRBV7-3 | CASSLGAGQGNTIYF | TGTGCCAGCAGCCTCGGGGCCGGGCAGGGGAACACCATATATTTT
TRBJ2-7 | NA | NA | TRBV6-1 | CASSDEAGIAREQYF | TGTGCCAGCAGTGACGAGGCAGGTATAGCGCGCGAGCAGTACTTC
TRBJ1-5 | NA | NA | TRBV21-1 | CASSKTRGGRPQHF | TGTGCCAGCAGCAAAACGAGGGGGGGACGGCCCCAGCATTTT
TRBJ1-1 | NA | once | TRBV7-3 | CASSYGADTEAFF | TGTGCCAGCAGCTATGGGGCGGACACTGAAGCTTTCTTT
TRBJ1-5 | TRBD1 | NA | TRBV2 | CASKRGQGRQPQHF | TGTGCCAGCAAAAGAGGACAGGGAAGGCAGCCCCAGCATTTT
TRBJ1-1 | NA | NA | TRBV9 | CASSVEEGWSTEAFF | TGTGCCAGCAGCGTAGAGGAGGGATGGTCCACTGAAGCTTTCTTT
TRBJ1-1 | NA | NA | TRBV19 | CASSISGFLTEAFF | TGTGCCAGTAGTATTTCAGGGTTCCTTACTGAAGCTTTCTTT
TRBJ2-7 | TRBD1 | NA | TRBV30 | CAWRGQGAYEQYF | TGTGCCTGGAGGGGACAGGGAGCCTACGAGCAGTACTTC
TRBJ1-2 | NA | NA | TRBV28 | CASSLSGGTDYGYTF | TGTGCCAGCAGTTTATCCGGCGGGACGGACTATGGCTACACCTTC
TRBJ1-6 | TRBD1 | NA | TRBV27 | CASSRGRKPLHF | TGTGCCAGCAGCAGGGGGCGCAAACCCCTCCACTTT
TRBJ2-7 | NA | few | TRBV7-9 | CASSFSTGQNSYEQYF | TGTGCCAGCAGCTTTTCCACTGGACAGAACTCCTACGAGCAGTACTTC
TRBJ1-2 | NA | once | TRBV11-2 | CASSSSSGIQHYGYTF | TGTGCCAGCAGCTCGTCGTCCGGGATCCAGCACTACGGCTACACCTTC
TRBJ1-2 | NA | NA | TRBV6-1 | CASSEARTVRQSSTF | TGTGCCAGCAGTGAAGCCCGGACAGTGCGTCAGTCCTCCACCTTC
TRBJ2-3 | TRBD2 | NA | TRBV5-4 | CASSSASGRAKDTQYF | TGTGCCAGCAGCTCCGCAAGCGGGAGGGCGAAGGATACGCAGTATTTT
TRBJ2-1 | TRBD2 | NA | TRBV7-2 | CASSLSIVGGTRSDNEQFF | TGTGCCAGCAGCTTAAGCATAGTTGGGGGGACTAGGTCCGACAATGAGCAGTTCTTC
TRBJ2-1 | TRBD1 | NA | TRBV5-1 | CASSLEPRGTGGNEQFF | TGCGCCAGCAGCTTGGAACCGCGTGGGACAGGGGGCAATGAGCAGTTCTTC
TRBJ1-2 | TRBD1 | NA | TRBV6-6 | CASSRGGQGDDTF | TGTGCCAGCAGTCGAGGGGGCCAGGGGGACGACACCTTC
TRBJ1-2 | NA | NA | TRBV28 | CASSLLGQIGYTF | TGTGCCAGCAGTTTGTTGGGGCAGATAGGCTACACCTTC
TRBJ1-1 | NA | NA | TRBV6-5 | CATLSTRRDTEAFF | TGTGCCACCCTCTCTACTAGGAGGGACACTGAAGCTTTCTTT
TRBJ2-3 | TRBD1 | NA | TRBV6-1 | CASSPGTGSDTQYF | TGTGCCAGCAGCCCCGGGACAGGGTCAGATACGCAGTATTTT
TRBJ1-3 | NA | few | TRBV2 | CASPERGAAGNTIYF | TGTGCCAGCCCGGAACGGGGGGCTGCCGGAAACACCATATATTTT
TRBJ2-1 | TRBD1 | NA | TRBV11-2 | CASSLDIQGVNNEQFF | TGTGCCAGCAGCTTAGATATACAGGGGGTTAACAATGAGCAGTTCTTC
TRBJ1-1 | TRBD1 | NA | TRBV11-2 | CASSTLDRGTEAFF | TGTGCCAGCAGCACCTTAGACAGGGGCACTGAAGCTTTCTTT
TRBJ1-4 | TRBD1 | NA | TRBV9 | CASSTGQGFGEKLFF | TGTGCCAGCAGCACCGGACAGGGCTTTGGGGAAAAACTGTTTTTT
TRBJ2-7 | NA | large | TRBV18 | CASSPLPRREQYF | TGTGCCAGCTCACCGCTGCCCCGCCGGGAGCAGTACTTC
TRBJ2-7 | NA | NA | TRBV6-5 | CASSYSKIARGYEQYF | TGTGCCAGCAGTTACTCCAAAATCGCGCGGGGCTACGAGCAGTACTTC
TRBJ1-2 | TRBD1 | NA | TRBV5-4 | CASSRGTEQDGYTF | TGTGCCAGCAGCCGCGGGACAGAACAGGATGGCTACACCTTC
TRBJ2-1 | TRBD2 | NA | TRBV5-1 | CASSLGTSVNNEQFF | TGCGCCAGCAGCTTAGGGACTAGCGTTAACAATGAGCAGTTCTTC
TRBJ2-1 | TRBD2 | NA | TRBV7-7 | CASSPGGTYNEQFF | TGTGCCAGCTCCCCGGGGGGAACCTACAATGAGCAGTTCTTC
TRBJ1-4 | TRBD1 | NA | TRBV6-6 | CASSYLMTGEDEKLFF | TGTGCCAGCAGTTACTTGATGACAGGGGAGGATGAAAAACTGTTTTTT
TRBJ2-2 | NA | NA | TRBV6-1 | CASSETTDLGELFF | TGTGCCAGCAGTGAAACAACAGACCTCGGGGAGCTGTTTTTT